Listed below are T cell receptor beta chains from one sample, sequenced in a study of blood T cell repertoires in COVID-19. Profiling relied on immunoSEQ multiplex PCR, and the TCRdb table lists in-frame clones only, not all of them. This sample has under 200,000 clones, with 86% found just once. The sequenced sample was peripheral blood. The receptors originated from a man in his 70s with acute or convalescent COVID-19. Each CDR3 is given with its conserved first and last residue.

TRBJ1-5 | TRBV6-5 | CASEAPLQPQHF
TRBJ2-5 | TRBV6-2/TRBV6-3 | CASSLGTAYQETQYF
TRBJ2-5 | TRBV4-1 | CASSQVTSGGRGETQYF
TRBJ2-1 | TRBV6-6 | CASSYLQFYNEQFF
TRBJ1-6 | TRBV2 | CASAGPTDYSPLHF
TRBJ1-3 | TRBV5-1 | CASSLNERDTIYF
TRBJ1-6 | TRBV19 | CASSTSRTGGRPDSPLHF
TRBJ2-7 | TRBV3-1/TRBV3-2 | CASSQRGAGVAYEQYF
TRBJ1-2 | TRBV6-6 | CASSYEGLYGYTF
TRBJ1-5 | TRBV6-1 | CASSGGLREWNQPQHF
TRBJ2-5 | TRBV5-4 | CASSPRLAGERETQYF
TRBJ2-1 | TRBV7-3 | CASSFRGRQDEQFF
TRBJ2-7 | TRBV10-3 | CAISEPYRVYEQYF
TRBJ2-2 | TRBV3-1/TRBV3-2 | CASSRWTSGNGELFF
TRBJ1-5 | TRBV20-1 | CSALEGAQHF
TRBJ2-7 | TRBV30 | CAWSPGVYGYEQYF
TRBJ1-5 | TRBV5-6 | CASSLAEARVQPQHF
TRBJ2-2 | TRBV28 | CASSSRVTGELFF
TRBJ1-5 | TRBV29-1 | CSVLGTPNQPQHF
TRBJ2-1 | TRBV7-2 | CASSFFRDYNEQFF
TRBJ2-3 | TRBV6-2/TRBV6-3 | CASSYREDTQYF
TRBJ2-1 | TRBV9 | CASSLSGGSYNEQFF
TRBJ2-2 | TRBV24-1 | CATSDPTGFTGELFF
TRBJ1-3 | TRBV12-5 | CASGARTGAGNTIYF
TRBJ1-5 | TRBV19 | CASSPGRDNQPQHF
TRBJ2-1 | TRBV28 | CASSFPPNEQFF
TRBJ2-3 | TRBV5-1 | CASTGQGAEDTQYF
TRBJ1-2 | TRBV4-3 | CASSQVTGSLLGYTF
TRBJ2-2 | TRBV11-3 | CASSKGNADTGELFF
TRBJ2-7 | TRBV2 | CASKVTGTSYEQYF
TRBJ1-4 | TRBV7-9 | CASSSWTGDNEKLFF
TRBJ2-3 | TRBV19 | CASSIDARGYTDTQYF
TRBJ1-1 | TRBV28 | CASSFRPGQGKTEAFF
TRBJ2-7 | TRBV6-5 | CASSPLDRFYEQYF
TRBJ2-6 | TRBV4-1 | CASSQDDRGLSGANVLTF
TRBJ2-6 | TRBV13 | CASSSAGAGANVLTF
TRBJ1-2 | TRBV27 | CASSLMADYGYTF
TRBJ1-3 | TRBV6-5 | CASSRDRFSGNTIYF
TRBJ1-4 | TRBV7-9 | CASSRTTGEEKLFF
TRBJ2-1 | TRBV5-1 | CASSSHLAGSRNEQFF
TRBJ1-1 | TRBV13 | CASSWGHPIEAFF